The 26 T cell receptor beta chains presented below share a single source sample, sequenced in a study of blood T cell repertoires in COVID-19 (dated by TCRdb to 2018 to 2020). Receptor amplification or capture employed the immunoSEQ multiplex PCR assay. This is the immuneACCESS table as TCRdb keeps it, with only in-frame sequences that have V and J called. A part of the clones is gone; compared with another copy, unresolved V genes explain less than half, and the rest is unexplained. The sample profile shows under 200,000 clones; about 85% of them were found once. The leading ten clones occupy about an eighth of the sample. Input material: peripheral blood. These receptors were collected from a man in his 70s who had recovered from COVID-19.

V usage is TRBV3-1 (or the pseudogene TRBV3-2) and J usage is TRBJ1-6; 7 nucleotides align to TRBD1. Per the germline V gene, CDR1 is LGHDT and CDR2 is YNNKEL (reference sequence). The CDR3 sequence is 16 residues long. V trimming: 1 base; J trimming: 2 bases; junction bases outside the gene matches: 2. In nucleotides, the CDR3 is TGTGCCAGCAGCCAAGGCGGACAGGCCTATAATTCACCCCTCCACTTT. As protein: CASSQGGQAYNSPLHF.

This clone turned up a few times. The chain employs TRBV5-8 and TRBJ2-2, with a possible D match to TRBD2 (6 bases). Germline lookup yields CDR1 SGHTS and CDR2 YDEGEE. This CDR3 is 15 amino acids long. V dropped 1 base and J dropped 4 bases, with 11 bases sitting between them. In nucleotides, the CDR3 is TGTGCCAGCAGCTTGACCGGGACTTTCACCGGGGAGCTGTTTTTT. This translates into CASSLTGTFTGELFF.

This clone was picked up a small number of times. This sequence joins TRBV5-8 and TRBJ2-5; the D is unclear. Deletions cut 4 bases from V and 5 bases from J, with 12 bases between. The CDR3 is 13 amino acids. Germline V CDR1 and CDR2: SGHTS, YDEGEE. CDR3 sequence: CASSLGHAETQYF. The CDR3 DNA sequence: TGTGCCAGCAGCCTCGGTCACGCTGAGACCCAGTACTTC.

The V call is TRBV5-1, the J call TRBJ2-5, with D possibly matching TRBD1 (5 bases). Trimming removed 2 bases at V and 4 bases at J, with 15 bases between. This CDR3 has 15 amino acids. Germline loops: CDR1 SGHRS, CDR2 YFSETQ. Here the CDR3 reads CASSLMKGFRETQYF. The CDR3 coding sequence is TGCGCCAGCAGCTTAATGAAGGGGTTTCGAGAGACCCAGTACTTC. The full variable domain, in which reference TRBV5-1 and TRBJ2-5 provide the parts outside the CDR3, is KAGVTQTPRYLIKTRGQQVTLSCSPISGHRSVSWYQQTPGQGLQFLFEYFSETQRNKGNFPGRFSGRQFSNSRSEMNVSTLELGDSALYLCASSLMKGFRETQYFGPGTRLLVL.

V and J are TRBV18 and TRBJ2-7; TRBD2 agrees at 10 bases. Germline CDR1 KGHSH, CDR2 LQKENI. Germline trimming cut 3 bases from V and 4 bases from J; bases unmatched to any gene: 6. This CDR3 is built from 15 residues. Here the CDR3 DNA reads TGTGCCAGCTCACCTGGTAGCGGGAGGATATACGAGCAGTACTTC. Translation: CASSPGSGRIYEQYF.

The chain employs TRBV5-1 and TRBJ2-7; D ambiguous. The CDR3 sequence is 14 residues long. The V gene's germline CDR1 is SGHRS and CDR2 YFSETQ. V was clipped by 4 bases and J by 3 bases, with 14 bases between them. This CDR3 reads CASSVQGRYYEQYF. Written as DNA, the CDR3 is TGCGCCAGCAGCGTCCAAGGCAGGTACTACGAGCAGTACTTC.

V is TRBV29-1 and J is TRBJ1-5, with no clear D. The CDR3 extends over 13 amino acids. Trimming removed 2 bases at V and 4 bases at J, with 9 bases between. The germline V gene has CDR1 SQVTM and CDR2 ANQGSEA. CDR3: CSVERGINQPQHF. Written as DNA, the CDR3 is TGCAGCGTTGAACGAGGGATTAATCAGCCCCAGCATTTT. Drawing the rest from reference TRBV29-1 and TRBJ1-5, the complete variable domain is SAVISQKPSRDICQRGTSLTIQCQVDSQVTMMFWYRQQPGQSLTLIATANQGSEATYESGFVIDKFPISRPNLTFSTLTVSNMSPEDSSIYLCSVERGINQPQHFGDGTRLSIL.

The V gene is TRBV18, the J gene TRBJ2-1; D call uncertain. This CDR3 is built from 13 residues. Per the germline V gene, CDR1 is KGHSH and CDR2 is LQKENI. V was trimmed by 2 bases and J by 7 bases, leaving 9 bases between them. The CDR3 reads CASSPEERNEQFF. CDR3 bases: TGTGCCAGCTCACCAGAGGAGAGAAATGAGCAGTTCTTC.

This chain uses TRBV13 with TRBJ2-2; D remains ambiguous. Trimming took 5 bases from V and 6 from J, leaving 10 bases between them. Looked up from germline, CDR1 is PRHDT and CDR2 is FYEKMQ (reference sequence). This CDR3 has 13 amino acids. CDR3: CASSAGEAGELFF. Here the CDR3 DNA reads TGTGCCAGCAGCGCCGGTGAGGCCGGGGAGCTGTTTTTT.

The V gene is TRBV6-2 or TRBV6-3, the J gene TRBJ2-7; 10 bases fit TRBD2. The trim removed 0 bases at V and 2 bases at J, leaving 1 base unmatched. This CDR3 has 15 residues. Germline CDR1 reads MNHEY; CDR2 reads SVGEGT. CDR3 amino acids: CASSYSTSGTYEQYF. For the CDR3, the DNA is TGTGCCAGCAGTTACTCCACTAGCGGGACCTACGAGCAGTACTTC.

This clone was found once. The rearrangement links TRBV6-2 or TRBV6-3 to TRBJ2-3; D is possibly TRBD1 (5 bases). Germline V gives CDR1 MNHEY, CDR2 SVGEGT. V lost 5 bases to trimming and J lost 2 bases, with 17 bases between them. The CDR3 consists of 16 residues. CDR3: CASSNQRQRNTDTQYF. In DNA form, the CDR3 reads TGTGCCAGCAGTAACCAACGACAGCGAAACACAGATACGCAGTATTTT.

The CDR3 DNA reads TGTGCCTGGAGTTTTCCCTCCGGAGGGGATGAGCAGTTCTTC. Its translation: CAWSFPSGGDEQFF. The V gene is TRBV30, the J gene TRBJ2-1; weak D call: TRBD2 (6 bases). From germline, CDR1 is GTSNPN and CDR2 SVGIG (reference sequence). CDR3 length equals 14 residues. Trimming took off 2 bases at V and 8 bases at J, with 16 bases between the two ends. Supplemented by reference TRBV30 and TRBJ2-1, the full variable domain reads SQTIHQWPATLVQPVGSPLSLECTVEGTSNPNLYWYRQAAGRGLQLLFYSVGIGQISSEVPQNLSASRPQDRQFILSSKKLLLSDSGFYLCAWSFPSGGDEQFFGPGTRLTVL.

The chain carries TRBV5-8 and TRBJ1-4, with TRBD1 matching 7 bases. V lost 0 bases, J lost 2 bases, and 4 bases stayed unmatched. This CDR3 is built from 16 residues. CDR1 is SGHTS, CDR2 YDEGEE, per germline. CDR3 nucleotides: TGTGCCAGCAGCTTGGGCAAGGGGGCCACTAATGAAAAACTGTTTTTT. Translating it yields CASSLGKGATNEKLFF.

The gene calls are TRBV9 and TRBJ2-1, with 10 bases aligning to TRBD2. The CDR3 extends over 15 amino acids. V lost 2 bases and J lost 4; bases outside the gene matches: 3. Looked up from germline, CDR1 is SGDLS and CDR2 is YYNGEE. This CDR3 is CASSVSSGRYNEQFF. The CDR3 bases are TGTGCCAGCAGCGTCAGTAGCGGGAGGTACAATGAGCAGTTCTTC.

The rearrangement links TRBV4-1 to TRBJ2-3; tentatively, D is TRBD2 (6 bases). Germline assignment: CDR1 MGHRA and CDR2 YSYEKL. The CDR3 runs to 17 residues. The V end was cut by 0 bases, the J end by 4 bases, with 17 bases between. The CDR3 here is CASSQDQELARADTQYF. The CDR3 bases are TGCGCCAGCAGCCAAGACCAGGAACTAGCTAGGGCAGATACGCAGTATTTT.

The V and J genes are TRBV6-5 and TRBJ2-6; possibly TRBD1 for D (6 bases). Trimming took off 2 bases at V and 0 bases at J, with 8 bases between the two ends. The germline CDR1 and CDR2 sequences are MNHEY and SVGAGI. The CDR3 has 16 residues. CDR3 region: CASSYDRSSGANVLTF. Written as DNA, the CDR3 is TGTGCCAGCAGTTACGACAGGAGCTCTGGGGCCAACGTCCTGACTTTC.

The chain employs TRBV29-1 and TRBJ1-2; the D is unclear. The length of the CDR3 is 12 residues. V lost 3 bases and J lost 4, with 9 bases in between. Germline-derived CDR1 and CDR2 are SQVTM and ANQGSEA. CDR3: CSVDVGGYGYTF. The CDR3 DNA reads TGCAGCGTTGACGTGGGAGGCTATGGCTACACCTTC.

The chain is built from TRBV11-2 and TRBJ1-2, with unresolved D. V lost 7 bases and J 4 bases, leaving 13 bases between the germline ends. The CDR3 covers 13 residues. CDR1 is SGHAT and CDR2 is FQNNGV in the germline V gene. DNA of the CDR3: TGTGCCAGCACCTTGGAGGCAGTCTATGGCTACACCTTC. It yields the protein CASTLEAVYGYTF.

J is TRBJ1-6 and V is TRBV7-2, with a weak D call TRBD1 (6 bases). Trimming left V 5 bases short and J 9 bases short, with 20 bases between. Per germline, CDR1 SGHTA and CDR2 FQGNSA. The CDR3 runs 16 residues. In nucleotides, the CDR3 is TGTGCCAGCAGCGCTCACGGGGCGGGGGGCTTTTCACCCCTCCACTTT. Its protein product is CASSAHGAGGFSPLHF.

This clone was seen a single time. The J gene is TRBJ1-1, the V gene TRBV7-9; 11 bases are shared with TRBD1. Germline values: CDR1 SEHNR, CDR2 FQNEAQ (reference sequence). Losses at the gene ends were 4 bases for V and 1 base for J; bases not matched to a gene: 2. This CDR3 contains 15 residues. CDR3 region: CASSWGTGGNTEAFF. The CDR3 coding sequence is TGTGCCAGCAGCTGGGGGACAGGGGGGAACACTGAAGCTTTCTTT.

The chain links TRBV10-2 to TRBJ1-6; D is unclear. The germline V gene has CDR1 WSHSY and CDR2 SAAADI. The CDR3 consists of 12 residues. V was pared by 3 bases and J by 7 bases, with 4 bases between. The CDR3 loop reads CASSETNSPLHF. Here the CDR3 DNA reads TGCGCCAGCAGTGAAACAAATTCACCCCTCCACTTT.

This clone appeared once. The J gene is TRBJ2-7, the V gene TRBV6-6, with 7 nucleotides matching TRBD2. CDR1 MNHNY and CDR2 SVGAGI come from the germline V gene (reference sequence). The CDR3 totals 16 residues. J was trimmed by 2 bases and V by 5 bases; bases with no gene match: 12. In DNA, the CDR3 is TGTGCCAGCAGTCGAGGGGCGGCGGGAGAGGCCTACGAGCAGTACTTC. This translates into CASSRGAAGEAYEQYF.

V is TRBV5-1 and J is TRBJ2-5; no clear D gene. CDR1 SGHRS and CDR2 YFSETQ come from the germline V gene. This CDR3 is 13 amino acids long. V was shortened by 0 bases and J by 2 bases, with 5 bases between the two germline ends. The CDR3 is CASSLAQQETQYF. The CDR3 nucleotides are TGCGCCAGCAGCTTGGCACAGCAAGAGACCCAGTACTTC.

V usage is TRBV18 and J usage is TRBJ1-5; D may be TRBD1 (6 bases). CDR1 KGHSH and CDR2 LQKENI come from the germline V gene. Trimming stripped 5 bases from V and 4 bases from J, with 18 bases between. This CDR3 comprises 16 residues. CDR3: CASSSRPGTLNQPQHF. The DNA of the CDR3 is TGTGCCAGCTCATCCCGACCCGGGACATTGAATCAGCCCCAGCATTTT.

J is TRBJ2-2 and V is TRBV15; 12 bases map to TRBD1. V was clipped by 3 bases and J by 7 bases; unmatched bases: 6. The CDR3 length is 16 residues. Germline V gene data show CDR1 as LNHNV and CDR2 as YYDKDF (reference sequence). For the CDR3, the DNA is TGTGCCACCAGCAGCGGGGACAGGGGGCAGGGCGGGGAGCTGTTTTTT. This gives the protein CATSSGDRGQGGELFF. The full variable domain, completed using reference TRBV15 and TRBJ2-2, is DAMVIQNPRYQVTQFGKPVTLSCSQTLNHNVMYWYQQKSSQAPKLLFHYYDKDFNNEADTPDNFQSRRPNTSFCFLDIRSPGLGDTAMYLCATSSGDRGQGGELFFGEGSRLTVL.

The chain is built from TRBV19 and TRBJ2-2, with D tentatively TRBD1 (5 bases). Trimming left V 6 bases short and J 9 bases short, with 20 bases between. This CDR3 spans 15 amino acids. Germline V gene sequence: CDR1 LNHDA, CDR2 SQIVND (reference sequence). CDR3 residues: CASSPVHHRSRELFF. The CDR3 region has the DNA TGTGCCAGTAGCCCCGTCCACCACAGGTCCAGGGAGCTGTTTTTT.